The 5 T cell receptor beta chains given below trace back to one sample, sequenced in a study of brain T cells in children with intractable seizures. Method: immunoSEQ multiplex PCR; TCRdb's copy keeps in-frame clones and lacks some. The sample contains 50,000 to 75,000 clones, approximately 95% of which appear only once. Source: peripheral blood, taken at surgery. These receptors were collected from a boy younger than two with focal cortical dysplasia and intractable seizures.

V usage is TRBV27 and J usage is TRBJ2-1, with 9 bases matching TRBD2. The CDR3 sequence is 19 residues long. V lost 1 base to trimming and J lost 3 bases; unmatched junction nucleotides: 13. Germline values: CDR1 MNHEY, CDR2 SMNVEV (reference sequence). The CDR3 region has the DNA TGTGCCAGCAGTTTATTGGGCGGGAGGGCCGGTTCACGCTACAATGAGCAGTTCTTC. Protein product: CASSLLGGRAGSRYNEQFF.

The chain employs TRBV10-3 and TRBJ2-6, with 9 bases aligning to TRBD1. From germline, CDR1 is ENHRY and CDR2 SYGVKD. The V and J ends lost 8 bases and 4 bases, in that order; junction bases with no gene match: 15. The CDR3 extends over 18 amino acids. CDR3 nucleotide sequence: TGTGCCATCTCCCAGACCGGGACAGGGACAACCGGGGCCAACGTCCTGACTTTC. Translating it yields CAISQTGTGTTGANVLTF.

The V gene is TRBV3-1 (or the pseudogene TRBV3-2), the J gene TRBJ1-5, with D tentatively TRBD1 (5 bases). The CDR3 runs to 14 residues. The V and J ends lost 3 bases and 5 bases respectively, with 11 bases between them. CDR1 is LGHDT, CDR2 YNNKEL, per germline (reference sequence). CDR3 bases: TGTGCCAGCAGCCATCACTCAGGGTATCAGCCCCAGCATTTT. Translated, it gives CASSHHSGYQPQHF.

The CDR3 nucleotides read TGTGCCAGCAGCCAAGAGGGCGCGCTGGGCCCTGGGGACATTCAGTACTTC. Translated, it gives CASSQEGALGPGDIQYF. The genes are TRBV4-2 and TRBJ2-4; D gene ambiguous. The ends were cut back, 0 bases at V and 8 bases at J, with 20 bases in the middle. There are 17 residues in the CDR3. Per germline, CDR1 LGHNA and CDR2 YNFKEQ.

This sequence joins TRBV9 and TRBJ2-5; 9 bases line up with TRBD2. Germline V gene lookup returns CDR1 SGDLS and CDR2 YYNGEE. The CDR3 has 14 amino acids. Trimming removed 2 bases from V and 5 bases from J; junction bases left unmatched: 4. CDR3: CASSVSLAGETQYF. CDR3 DNA: TGTGCCAGCAGCGTGAGCCTAGCGGGGGAGACCCAGTACTTC.